These 2 T cell receptor beta chains share one sample of origin, sequenced in a study of long-term antiretroviral therapy in people with HIV. Survey-level resolution applied to immunoSEQ assay v3.0. Clones were read by immunoSEQ multiplex PCR, and TCRdb kept only the in-frame ones, dropping some. The sample contains some 16,000 clones, approximately 95% of which appear only once. Sequencing was performed on unsorted PBMCs, taken around 10 years after starting antiretroviral therapy. The receptors were gathered from a man aged 30-40 years with HIV.

This chain connects TRBV6-1 to TRBJ1-2; TRBD1 matches 7 bases. V dropped 4 bases and J dropped 0; count of bases not matched to a gene: 5. The CDR3 spans 15 residues. The germline CDR1 and CDR2 sequences are MNHNS and SASEGT. CDR3 sequence: CASSGWDRANYGYTF. The CDR3 DNA follows: TGTGCCAGCAGTGGTTGGGACAGAGCTAACTATGGCTACACCTTC.

The rearrangement joins TRBV5-5 to TRBJ2-1, with D possibly being TRBD1 (5 bases). With 0 bases removed from V and 9 bases from J, the gap between germline ends came to 13 bases. Germline V CDR1 and CDR2: SGHKS, YYEKEE (reference sequence). CDR3 length: 14 residues. As DNA, the CDR3 is TGTGCCAGCAGCTTGGCCACGTCAGGGCTTGAGCAGTTCTTC. This sequence encodes CASSLATSGLEQFF. The full variable domain, its missing parts supplied by reference TRBV5-5 and TRBJ2-1, is DAGVTQSPTHLIKTRGQQVTLRCSPISGHKSVSWYQQVLGQGPQFIFQYYEKEERGRGNFPDRFSARQFPNYSSELNVNALLLGDSALYLCASSLATSGLEQFFGPGTRLTVL.